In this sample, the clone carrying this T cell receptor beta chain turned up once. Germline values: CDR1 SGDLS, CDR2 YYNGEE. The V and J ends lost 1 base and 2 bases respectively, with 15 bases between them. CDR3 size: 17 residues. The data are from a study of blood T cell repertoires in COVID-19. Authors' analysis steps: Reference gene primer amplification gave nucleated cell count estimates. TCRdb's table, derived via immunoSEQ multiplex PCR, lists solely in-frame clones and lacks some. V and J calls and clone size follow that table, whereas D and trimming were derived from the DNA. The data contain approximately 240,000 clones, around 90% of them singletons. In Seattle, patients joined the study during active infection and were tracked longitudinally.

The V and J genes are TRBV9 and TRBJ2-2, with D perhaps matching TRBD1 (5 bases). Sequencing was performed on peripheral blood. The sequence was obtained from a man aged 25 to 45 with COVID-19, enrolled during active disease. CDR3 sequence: CASSVYVTVGNTGELFF. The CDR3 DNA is TGTGCCAGCAGCGTATATGTGACAGTGGGAAACACCGGGGAGCTGTTTTTT.